The source of this TCR beta chain is a study of shared clonotypes between healthy human individuals. Generated by immunoSEQ multiplex PCR, the TCRdb table keeps only in-frame clones and is missing some. The sample lists nearly 600,000 clones, nearly 97% seen once, with 0.085% to 0.11% in the top ten. Terminally differentiated effector memory CD45RA+ cells were left out of the naive CD8 fraction, which was CD45RO-negative and positively selected for CCR7. The sequenced material came from naive CD8+ T cells sorted from blood. This TCR derives from a woman aged 30 to 39 in good health.

The CDR3 sequence is CASSYPAAGNEQFF. CDR3 DNA: TGTGCCAGCAGCTATCCGGCCGCAGGAAATGAGCAGTTCTTC. V is TRBV7-9 and J is TRBJ2-1; D not resolved. The CDR3 consists of 14 residues. Germline assignment: CDR1 SEHNR and CDR2 FQNEAQ (reference sequence). Trimming took off 4 bases at V and 7 bases at J, with 14 bases between the two ends.